One sample yielded the 11 T cell receptor beta chains listed below, sequenced in a study of T cells in women clearing cervical HPV infection. Produced via immunoSEQ multiplex PCR; TCRdb's table is partial and in-frame only. The specimen's table records tens of thousands of clones. The sequenced sample was blood buffy coat. These receptors originate from a woman aged 18 to 75 with a cervical HPV16 infection that either progressed to CIN3+ or cleared (not recorded which).

Points on this clone: The read comes to an end 3 residues before the CDR3 does, leaving the germline J gene to fill in the end. This chain joins TRBV27 and TRBJ1-2, with TRBD1 matching 9 bases. Germline CDR1 reads MNHEY; CDR2 reads SMNVEV (reference sequence). The CDR3 is 15 residues long. V was clipped by 6 bases and J by 4 bases; unmatched bases: 9. Incomplete CDR3 DNA: TGTGCCAGCAGACCTAGGACAGGGGCGGTCTATGGC. As protein: CASRPRTGAVYG. The complete CDR3 protein is CASRPRTGAVYGYTF.

On this clone itself: The read ends 3 residues before the CDR3 terminus; that terminus is restored from the germline J gene. The chain combines TRBV20-1 with TRBJ1-2, with D maybe TRBD1 (6 bases). The germline V gene has CDR1 DFQATT and CDR2 SNEGSKA (reference sequence). V was shortened by 5 bases and J by 1 base, with 11 bases between the two germline ends. The CDR3 is 13 amino acids. The covered CDR3 bases are TGCAGTGCTGGGGACAACTTTAACTATGGC. It yields the protein CSAGDNFNYG. The entire CDR3 is CSAGDNFNYGYTF.

As regards this clone: The CDR3 end lies 3 residues beyond the end of the read and is filled in from the germline J gene. The gene calls are TRBV20-1 and TRBJ2-1; 10 nucleotides match TRBD1. V shed 6 bases, J shed 4 bases, and the junction held 6 bases outside the gene matches. This CDR3 is built from 14 residues. In germline, CDR1 is DFQATT, CDR2 SNEGSKA (reference sequence). The DNA read from the CDR3 is TGCAGTGCAGACGGGGACAGGGGTTACAATGAG. It specifies CSADGDRGYNE. Given in full, the CDR3 is CSADGDRGYNEQFF.

For this clone: The read terminates 3 residues ahead of where the CDR3 ends, so the germline J gene completes it. The chain is built from TRBV7-9 and TRBJ2-5, with TRBD2 identical over 7 bases. This CDR3 has 15 residues. With V trimmed by 11 bases and J by 1 base, 13 bases remained unmatched. Per germline, CDR1 SEHNR and CDR2 FQNEAQ (reference sequence). Partial CDR3 DNA: TGTGCCTCCAGTGGGGGGGAATGGGGCCAAGAGACC. Translated: CASSGGEWGQET. The full CDR3 protein reads CASSGGEWGQETQYF.

Concerning this clone: The read terminates 3 residues ahead of where the CDR3 ends, so the germline J gene completes it. V and J are TRBV5-1 and TRBJ2-7; D is possibly TRBD1 (5 bases). From germline, CDR1 is SGHRS and CDR2 YFSETQ. The ends were cut back, 7 bases at V and 3 bases at J, with 11 bases in the middle. CDR3 length: 12 amino acids. The CDR3 sequence is CASAETGYEQYF. The CDR3 DNA, read in part, is TGCGCCAGCGCAGAAACAGGCTACGAG.

Concerning this clone itself: With the read ending 3 residues before the CDR3 end, the germline J gene is used to fill in that end. The rearrangement links TRBV6-1 to TRBJ1-1; possibly TRBD1 for D (6 bases). This CDR3 comprises 17 residues. V was cut by 0 bases and J by 0 bases, with 14 bases left in between. CDR1 and CDR2 (germline): MNHNS, SASEGT. CDR3 in amino acids: CASSEALPGTLNTEAFF. The sequenced CDR3 bases are TGTGCCAGCAGTGAAGCTTTACCCGGGACACTGAACACTGAA.

Notes on this clone: The read ends 3 residues early relative to the CDR3; the germline J gene fills the gap. The chain uses TRBV7-8 and TRBJ1-6; maybe TRBD1 (5 bases). V lost 4 bases and J lost 8, with 21 bases in between. CDR3 length: 17 residues. CDR1 is SGHVS, CDR2 FQNEAQ, per germline. The sequenced CDR3 bases are TGTGCCAGCAGCTCCACCTGGGGGGGAGGGGAAGATTCACCC. Encoded protein: CASSSTWGGGEDSP. The entire CDR3 protein reads CASSSTWGGGEDSPLHF.

On this clone: The read ends 3 residues before the CDR3 terminus; that terminus is restored from the germline J gene. The genes are TRBV5-1 and TRBJ2-3; the match to TRBD2 covers 7 bases. Germline assignment: CDR1 SGHRS and CDR2 YFSETQ. V lost 7 bases to trimming and J lost 0 bases; unmatched junction nucleotides: 8. This CDR3 comprises 15 residues. Partial CDR3 DNA: TGCGCCAGCTTGCTAGCGGTTCCTAGCACAGATACG. Protein: CASLLAVPSTDT. Given in full, the CDR3 is CASLLAVPSTDTQYF.

As for this clone: The sequence runs out 3 residues before the end of the CDR3; the remainder is reconstructed from the germline J gene. The genes are TRBV20-1 and TRBJ2-1; 7 positions agree with TRBD2. The ends lost 6 bases at V and 7 bases at J; junction bases unmatched: 12. Germline CDR1 and CDR2: DFQATT and SNEGSKA (reference sequence). The CDR3 runs to 14 residues. The CDR3 reads CSATIQGGPNEQFF. Incomplete CDR3 DNA: TGCAGTGCAACCATTCAGGGAGGGCCGAATGAG.

As for this clone: The read terminates 3 residues before the CDR3 end, so the remaining end is supplied by the germline J gene. The rearrangement uses TRBV20-1 and TRBJ2-7, with 8 bases aligning to TRBD1. The length of the CDR3 is 13 residues. Germline CDR1 is DFQATT and CDR2 is SNEGSKA (reference sequence). With V trimmed by 5 bases and J by 3 bases, 6 bases remained unmatched. The CDR3 reads CSASTGEGYEQYF. CDR3 DNA (partial): TGCAGTGCTTCGACAGGGGAAGGCTACGAG.

Remarks on this clone: The read is 3 residues too short to cover the CDR3 end, so that end is filled in from the germline J gene. This chain connects TRBV30 to TRBJ2-2; maybe TRBD2 (6 bases). V lost 0 bases and J 2 bases, leaving 10 bases between the germline ends. This CDR3 region has 15 residues. The germline V gene has CDR1 GTSNPN and CDR2 SVGIG (reference sequence). CDR3: CAWSVRRANTGELFF. The sequenced CDR3 bases are TGTGCCTGGAGTGTGAGGAGGGCAAACACCGGGGAG.